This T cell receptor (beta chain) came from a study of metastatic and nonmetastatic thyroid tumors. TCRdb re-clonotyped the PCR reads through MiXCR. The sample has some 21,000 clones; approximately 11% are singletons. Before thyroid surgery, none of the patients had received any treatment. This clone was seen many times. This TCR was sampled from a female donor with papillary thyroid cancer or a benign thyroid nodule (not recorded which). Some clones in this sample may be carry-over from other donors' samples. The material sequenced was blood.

DNA of the CDR3: TGTGCCAGTAGTAGGACGACCCGGGACAGATACTTTTATGGCTACACCTTC. Translating it yields CASSRTTRDRYFYGYTF. The J gene is TRBJ1-2, the V gene TRBV19, with 7 positions matching TRBD1. CDR1 is LNHDA, CDR2 SQIVND, per germline (reference sequence). With V trimmed by 4 bases and J by 5 bases, 16 bases remained unmatched. CDR3 size: 17 residues.